The sequence of this T cell receptor beta chain was determined in a study of quantifying T cell responses using KT2 cells. As for the study in general: Reverse transcription used primers in the TCR alpha and beta constant regions. The second PCR was a qPCR stopped at a predetermined fluorescence threshold.

Study findings and constraints: The number of KT2 alpha and beta sequences was a linear function of input KT2 cells. KT2 sequence counts showed saturation when very many KT2 cells were spiked in.

The sample is PBMC spiked with counted cells of clone KT2. The CDR3 length is 14 residues. CDR1 and CDR2 from the germline V gene are SQVTM and ANQGSEA. Losses at the gene ends were 5 bases for V and 1 base for J; bases not matched to a gene: 4. An oligo carrying a UMI was ligated to the cDNA 3' end. An equimolar mix of RC1.1 and RC1.2 primed the beta chain across TRBC1 and TRBC2. TCRdb reprocessed the UMI-ligation and nested PCR reads via MiXCR and lists one record per CDR3 protein. The repertoire holds about 30,000 distinct CDR3 sequences, with 7.3% as singletons. A few counts support this clonotype. Its antigen is unidentified.

The origin of this receptor is a human donor. The sample consisted of PBMCs spiked with cells of the T cell clone KT2. V usage is TRBV29-1 and J usage is TRBJ2-7, with 11 bases matching TRBD1. CDR3 coding DNA: TGCAGCGTTATAGGACAGGGGGCTTCCTACGAGCAGTACTTC. Translation: CSVIGQGASYEQYF.